The clone carrying this T cell receptor beta chain was found a few times. Its antigen remains unknown. Trimming removed 8 bases at V and 1 base at J, with 8 bases between. The V gene's germline CDR1 is MDHEN and CDR2 SYDVKM. This CDR3 has 12 residues. The data derive from a study of T cell responses to AZD1222 COVID-19 vaccine. Whole-study findings and limits: In a largely white British group with more females than males, clonal diversity was possibly underestimated. Reportedly, nearly half of unique spike TCRs recognized epitopes outside B.1.351/B.1.1.7 mutations.

Sequencing used immunoSEQ multiplex PCR; TCRdb keeps in-frame clones, though not all of them. The sample carries 100,000 to 120,000 clones, over 75% recorded once. Sequenced material: peripheral blood, taken on day 0 of AZD1222 vaccination. This chain uses TRBV28 with TRBJ1-2; tentatively, D is TRBD1 (6 bases). The clonotype originates from an adult in good health. The CDR3 spells CASSDSNYGYTF. DNA for the CDR3: TGTGCCAGCTCGGACAGTAACTATGGCTACACCTTC.